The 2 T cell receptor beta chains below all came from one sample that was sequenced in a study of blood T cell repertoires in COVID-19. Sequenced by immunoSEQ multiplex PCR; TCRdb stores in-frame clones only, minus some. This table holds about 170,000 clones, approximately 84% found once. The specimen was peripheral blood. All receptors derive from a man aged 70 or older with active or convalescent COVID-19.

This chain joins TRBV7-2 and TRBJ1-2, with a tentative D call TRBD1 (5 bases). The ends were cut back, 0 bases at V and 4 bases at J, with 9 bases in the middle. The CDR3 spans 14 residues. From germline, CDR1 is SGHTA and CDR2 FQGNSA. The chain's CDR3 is CASSLAGGLYGYTF. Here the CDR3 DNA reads TGTGCCAGCAGCTTAGCTGGGGGACTCTATGGCTACACCTTC.

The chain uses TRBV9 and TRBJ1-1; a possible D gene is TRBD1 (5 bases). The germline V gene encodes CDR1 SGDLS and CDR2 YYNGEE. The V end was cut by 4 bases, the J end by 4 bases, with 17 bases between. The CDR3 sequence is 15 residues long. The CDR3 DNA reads TGTGCCAGCAGCCCCAGGGAGGGTTGGACCACTGAAGCTTTCTTT. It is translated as CASSPREGWTTEAFF.